The clone carrying this T cell receptor beta chain was counted many times. This sample was included in a study of blood T cells in healthy people across ages. Study background: The capture of about one barcoded beta molecule per two T cells was achieved by template switching.

Total RNA extraction produced at least 5.5 micrograms (per sample) for the study. Primers used in a second PCR of about 6 to 12 cycles were a sample-barcoded 5' primer and a J-beta primer mix. From the 5' RACE reads, TCRdb called clonotypes with MiXCR, one entry per CDR3 protein. The repertoire holds some 930,000 distinct CDR3 sequences, with about 27% as singletons. Germline values: CDR1 DFQATT, CDR2 SNEGSKA (reference sequence). J lost 1 base, V lost 5 bases, and 5 bases had no gene match. The CDR3 totals 13 residues. This same sample was also part of a study on T cells of mothers and their children. This second study says: Related and unrelated pairs show similar shaping of TCR recombination output by thymic selection.

The TCR was taken from a woman between 40 and 55 years old in good health. Material: blood. This chain uses TRBV20-1 with TRBJ2-7; TRBD1 agrees at 7 bases. CDR3 coding DNA: TGCAGTGCTCCTCGGACAGGTTCCTACGAGCAGTACTTC. It specifies CSAPRTGSYEQYF.